The entry that follows covers one T cell receptor (beta chain) sequence. In the study's own analysis: Quantification of nucleated cells was approximated via reference gene primer amplification. Method: immunoSEQ multiplex PCR; TCRdb's copy keeps in-frame clones and lacks some. The V and J calls and clone size come from that table; D and trimming were worked out from the DNA. The data show about 160,000 clones, roughly nine tenths seen once. Germline CDR1 and CDR2: SGHVS and FQNEAQ. The V gene lost 11 bases and the J gene lost 0 bases, with 17 bases spanning the gap. This CDR3 is 14 amino acids long. This record belongs to a study of blood T cell repertoires in COVID-19. Background on the study: The United States, Italy and Spain provided the acute and convalescent COVID-19 samples. The cDNA or gDNA used as material had been derived from T cells, B-cell-depleted T cells, or PBMCs.

The sequencing sample was made of peripheral blood. The V call is TRBV7-8, the J call TRBJ2-7, with D perhaps matching TRBD2 (7 bases). The clonotype originates from a woman in her 70s with acute or convalescent COVID-19. CDR3 bases: TGTGCCTCCGGGCGGGGGCTATCCTCCTACGAGCAGTACTTC. Protein product: CASGRGLSSYEQYF.